This record concerns one T cell receptor (beta chain) sequence. No antigen is known for it. No qualities accompany the bases; no much larger clone lies one base away. The treatment or condition label, read with the paper, signifies: nivolumab (PD-1 blockade) given before sampling. The DNeasy Blood and Tissue Kit was used to extract DNA from formalin-fixed paraffin-embedded specimens. V sheds 5 bases and J sheds 5 bases, leaving 13 bases between their ends. From the cysteine up to the phenylalanine, the CDR3 has a length of 14 residues. The retained sequence is limited to the CDR3, 42 bases, with the frame set at the first base. In the germline V gene, CDR1 corresponds to SGHTA and CDR2 to FQGNSA. The TCR beta locus was amplified and sequenced with the immunoSEQ assay, yielding bulk TCR Vbeta CDR3 data. On the study's bioinformatics: Non-productive CDR3s, sequences shorter than 7 amino acids, and those not starting with C or ending with F/W were excluded. Analysis was restricted to specimens with at least 1000 reads, and clonotypes were defined at the amino acid level. To compute clonality, Pielou's evenness was subtracted from 1. To equalize library sizes, abundance-weighted random subsampling with replacement was performed and repeated 100 times so that 95% confidence intervals could be reported. Repertoire overlap was quantified using the Morisita overlap index, and the top 40 clones per specimen were examined for overlap with the irAE. The source is immuneACCESS, and TCRdb retained only in-frame sequences with V and J called. Part of the clones is not carried over; for the studies checked, unresolved V genes explain less than half of this, and the remainder is unexplained. The V and J calls and clone size come from that table; D and trimming were worked out from the DNA. Counted in this sample were a few thousand clones; approximately 65% of them appeared once. The ten top clones hold about 5.7% of the sample.

The data originate from a study of T cells in tumors and immune-related adverse events (dated by TCRdb to about 2021). This clonotype originated in a female donor with metastatic renal cell carcinoma. The specimen comprised gut tissue, sampled from a patient treated with anti-PD-1 therapy. The chain is made from TRBV7-2 and TRBJ2-1; tentative D gene TRBD2, with 5 bases matching. Here is the DNA: TGTGCCAGCAGCCCCATCTCCGGGGACAATGAGCAGTTCTTC. This is translated as CASSPISGDNEQFF.